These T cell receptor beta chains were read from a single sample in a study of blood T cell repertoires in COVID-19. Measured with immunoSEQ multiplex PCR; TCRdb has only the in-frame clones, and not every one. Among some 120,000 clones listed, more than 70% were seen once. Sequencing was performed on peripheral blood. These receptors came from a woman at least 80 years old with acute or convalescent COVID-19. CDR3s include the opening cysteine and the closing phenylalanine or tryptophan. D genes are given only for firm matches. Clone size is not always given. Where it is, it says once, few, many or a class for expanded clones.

TGCAGTGCTAGTGGACAGGGGGGACTCTTT	CSASGQGGLF	10	TRBD1	-	TRBV20-1	TRBJ1-1
TGCAGCGTGGTAAGCGGGGCTAACACAGATACGCAGTATTTT	CSVVSGANTDTQYF	14	TRBD2	-	TRBV29-1	TRBJ2-3
TGTGCCAGCAGGGGGGACAGCCAGAACTATGGCTACACCTTC	CASRGDSQNYGYTF	14	TRBD1	-	TRBV2	TRBJ1-2
TGTGCCAGCAGCCCCCAAGAGGGGACACCCTCCTACAATGAGCAGTTCTTC	CASSPQEGTPSYNEQFF	17	-	-	TRBV9	TRBJ2-1
TGTGCCAGCAGCTTAAGCCACGAGCAGTACTTC	CASSLSHEQYF	11	-	-	TRBV7-9	TRBJ2-7
TGTGCCAGCAGTGACTCAGGGGTAAATCAGCCCCAGCATTTT	CASSDSGVNQPQHF	14	-	-	TRBV6-4	TRBJ1-5
TGTGCCAGCAGCTTGAGGTATCAGCGTGGATCTGGAAACACCATATATTTT	CASSLRYQRGSGNTIYF	17	-	-	TRBV5-6	TRBJ1-3
TGTGCCAGCAGCTCTGTTGGGACAGGGAGTAACGAGCAGTACTTC	CASSSVGTGSNEQYF	15	TRBD1	-	TRBV9	TRBJ2-7
TGTGCCAGCACCTATGACAGGCTGGGTGGCTACACCTTC	CASTYDRLGGYTF	13	-	-	TRBV7-2	TRBJ1-2
TGTGCCAGCCGAACAACAGGTCTTTATAATTCACCCCTCCACTTT	CASRTTGLYNSPLHF	15	-	-	TRBV27	TRBJ1-6
TGTGCCAGTAGTGCGAAACAGGGAGTGGGCACTGAAGCTTTCTTT	CASSAKQGVGTEAFF	15	-	few	TRBV19	TRBJ1-1
TGCAGCGTTGAGGGCCTTGGGAGTTCCCTCATCAATGAGCAGTTCTTC	CSVEGLGSSLINEQFF	16	-	-	TRBV29-1	TRBJ2-1
TGCGCCAGCAGCTCAGGACAGGGAGCCTACGAGCAGTACTTC	CASSSGQGAYEQYF	14	TRBD1	-	TRBV5-1	TRBJ2-7
TGTGCCAGCAGCGTAGGGGCGGGGATCACAGATACGCAGTATTTT	CASSVGAGITDTQYF	15	-	-	TRBV9	TRBJ2-3
TGTGCCAGCAGCTTAGGTTCAAATCAGCCCCAGCATTTT	CASSLGSNQPQHF	13	-	-	TRBV11-2	TRBJ1-5
TGTGCCAGCAGCCAAGATGTGGTAGCGGGGGGCACAGATACGCAGTATTTT	CASSQDVVAGGTDTQYF	17	TRBD2	-	TRBV4-2	TRBJ2-3
TGTGCCAGCAGTTTCGGGGGGGGCACTCAGCCCCAGCATTTT	CASSFGGGTQPQHF	14	-	-	TRBV28	TRBJ1-5
TGCGCCAGCAGCTTGGAGGGACAGCTGGGCTACACCTTC	CASSLEGQLGYTF	13	TRBD1	-	TRBV5-1	TRBJ1-2
TGTGCCAGCAGCCCCTCCGGAGCCCCAGAGACCCAGTACTTC	CASSPSGAPETQYF	14	-	-	TRBV3-1/TRBV3-2	TRBJ2-5
TGTGCCAGCAGTTTGCAGGGGTCCAATGAGCAGTTCTTC	CASSLQGSNEQFF	13	-	-	TRBV28	TRBJ2-1
TGTGCCAGCAGTTATGTCCAGTTCACCGGGGAGCTGTTTTTT	CASSYVQFTGELFF	14	-	-	TRBV6-2/TRBV6-3	TRBJ2-2
TGTGCCAGCAGCTCCACACAGGGTAGCAATCAGCCCCAGCATTTT	CASSSTQGSNQPQHF	15	-	-	TRBV28	TRBJ1-5
TGTGCCAGCAGACCGGGAGGCAGTACTAGCACAGATACGCAGTATTTT	CASRPGGSTSTDTQYF	16	TRBD2	-	TRBV2	TRBJ2-3
TGCGCCAGCAGCCAAGATCTCCCGGGATCCTATAGCAATCAGCCCCAGCATTTT	CASSQDLPGSYSNQPQHF	18	-	-	TRBV4-3	TRBJ1-5
TGTGCCATCAGTGAGTCGGGGGGAGTAATCGAGCAGTACTTC	CAISESGGVIEQYF	14	-	-	TRBV10-3	TRBJ2-7
TGTGCCAGCAGCCAAGGGACAGGGCTCCAAGAGACCCAGTACTTC	CASSQGTGLQETQYF	15	TRBD1	-	TRBV3-1/TRBV3-2	TRBJ2-5
TGTGCCAGCAGTTACTCAGGGGTAAGCTCTGGAAACACCATATATTTT	CASSYSGVSSGNTIYF	16	-	-	TRBV6-5	TRBJ1-3
TGCGCCAGCAGTGCCGGGACAGGGGTTAACTATGGCTACACCTTC	CASSAGTGVNYGYTF	15	TRBD1	-	TRBV10-2	TRBJ1-2
TGTGCCAGCAGCTCGCCCACTAGCGGGGGGTTCAATGAGCAGTTCTTC	CASSSPTSGGFNEQFF	16	TRBD2	-	TRBV7-9	TRBJ2-1
TGTGCCAGCAGTTTGGGGGCTTACGAGCAGTACTTC	CASSLGAYEQYF	12	-	-	TRBV28	TRBJ2-7
TGTGCCAGCAGCTTGCGACTAGCGGGAGACACAGATACGCAGTATTTT	CASSLRLAGDTDTQYF	16	TRBD2	once	TRBV5-4	TRBJ2-3
TGTGCCAGCAGTGGAACGACAGGGAACTATGGCTACACCTTC	CASSGTTGNYGYTF	14	TRBD1	-	TRBV28	TRBJ1-2
TGTGCCAGTACCCGATCTGGAGCGGCCATTGAAAAACTGTTTTTT	CASTRSGAAIEKLFF	15	-	-	TRBV19	TRBJ1-4
TGCAGTGCTAGTTTCGGGGGGGGCCTGTATGCTTTCTTT	CSASFGGGLYAFF	13	-	-	TRBV20-1	TRBJ1-1
TGTGCCAGCAGCGTAGAACAGAACCCCTATGGCTACACCTTC	CASSVEQNPYGYTF	14	-	-	TRBV9	TRBJ1-2